This T cell receptor beta chain was found in a study of cytomegalovirus exposure and HLA in healthy donors. Overall study results and limits: The productive fraction for most TCR beta V segments was about 87% or about 30% in an earlier analysis.

Germline CDR1 is MDHEN and CDR2 is SYDVKM. The V segment lost 7 bases and the J segment 4 bases; nucleotides outside the gene matches: 16. The CDR3 runs 17 residues. With 60 Vbeta and 13 Jbeta primers, the PCR was carried out. Assay used: immunoSEQ multiplex PCR; TCRdb lists only in-frame clones, some missing. Altogether around 140,000 clones are present, 77% being singletons, with the ten largest covering roughly 3.9%. Worth noting for this clone: Its antigen is not known.

The V gene is TRBV28, the J gene TRBJ1-2, with 9 bases that match TRBD1. The source material was PBMCs. This clonotype originated in a male donor in good health and CMV-seropositive. The CDR3 reads CASNPRDRVLLGYGYTF. The DNA for the CDR3 is TGTGCCAGCAACCCCCGGGACAGGGTGCTTTTGGGCTATGGCTACACCTTC.